The 21 T cell receptor beta chains listed next were all sequenced from one sample in a study of tissue T cells after allogeneic stem cell transplantation (dated by TCRdb to 2021 to 2024). What the time point label conveys for this sample: human tissue collected at research (rapid) autopsy. Libraries came from the immunoSEQ multiplex PCR assay. Imported from immuneACCESS, the table was reduced by TCRdb to in-frame sequences with V and J called. These copies leave out some clones; in studies compared against another copy, an unresolved V gene accounts for under half, and the cause of the remainder is not known. Within this sample are 700 to 850 clones, with approximately 39% of them counted one time only. The ten biggest clones cover roughly 45% of the sample. The sequencing used ileal tissue, collected at autopsy. The origin of the receptors is a female patient aged 35 to 75 with steroid-refractory graft-versus-host disease after an allogeneic stem cell transplant. After a transplant, some T cells may be of graft donor origin.

This clone was picked up a small number of times. V usage is TRBV12-3 or TRBV12-4 and J usage is TRBJ2-1; TRBD2 matches at 14 bases. Unmatched junction bases numbered 4, after V lost 5 bases and J lost 13 bases. This CDR3 comprises 13 residues. The chain's CDR3 is CASSPGLAGAQFF. CDR3 in DNA: TGTGCCAGCAGTCCGGGACTAGCGGGGGCCCAGTTCTTC.

The gene calls are TRBV2 and TRBJ2-1; the D gene is possibly TRBD2 (6 bases). CDR1 is SNHLY, CDR2 FYNNEI, per germline. The V end lost 8 bases, the J end lost 0 bases, and 8 bases lay between the germline ends. The CDR3 is made up of 13 amino acids. The DNA of the CDR3 is TGTGCCAGCCGGGGAGGCTCCTACAATGAGCAGTTCTTC. This translates into CASRGGSYNEQFF.

This clone showed up just a few times. This chain links TRBV19 with TRBJ1-1; no definite D call. CDR1 is LNHDA, CDR2 SQIVND, per germline (reference sequence). V lost 4 bases and J 0 bases, leaving 9 bases between the germline ends. This CDR3 is 14 amino acids long. The CDR3 DNA reads TGTGCCAGTAGTAAAGTGGTGATGAACACTGAAGCTTTCTTT. Protein: CASSKVVMNTEAFF. The full variable domain, with the rest looked up from reference TRBV19 and TRBJ1-1, is DGGITQSPKYLFRKEGQNVTLSCEQNLNHDAMYWYRQDPGQGLRLIYYSQIVNDFQKGDIAEGYSVSREKKESFPLTVTSAQKNPTAFYLCASSKVVMNTEAFFGQGTRLTVV.

This clone occurred a few times. The rearrangement uses TRBV24-1 and TRBJ2-7, with 12 bases identical to TRBD1. Unmatched junction bases numbered 8, after V lost 5 bases and J lost 7 bases. CDR3 size: 15 residues. Germline V gene sequence: CDR1 KGHDR, CDR2 SFDVKD. The CDR3: CATSAPGQGAYEQYF. CDR3 sequence (DNA): TGTGCCACCAGTGCCCCGGGACAGGGGGCTTATGAGCAGTACTTC.

J is TRBJ2-1 and V is TRBV7-2; D is perhaps TRBD1 or TRBD2 (5 bases each). Looked up from germline, CDR1 is SGHTA and CDR2 is FQGNSA. V dropped 5 bases and J dropped 15 bases, with 20 bases sitting between them. The CDR3 consists of 13 residues. The CDR3 DNA reads as TGTGCCAGCAGCCCCCCCGGGACCAAGGTCTCGTTCTTC. Translating gives CASSPPGTKVSFF. The variable domain in full, with the rest retrieved from reference TRBV7-2 and TRBJ2-1, is GAGVSQSPSNKVTEKGKDVELRCDPISGHTALYWYRQSLGQGLEFLIYFQGNSAPDKSGLPSDRFSAERTGGSVSTLTIQRTQQEDSAVYLCASSPPGTKVSFFGPGTRLTVL.

This rearrangement joins TRBV3-1 (or the pseudogene TRBV3-2) to TRBJ2-5; the D call may be TRBD1 or TRBD2 (5 bases each). Germline values: CDR1 LGHDT, CDR2 YNNKEL (reference sequence). The CDR3 sequence is 15 residues long. The V end was cut by 3 bases, the J end by 7 bases, with 18 bases between. The DNA for the CDR3 is TGTGCCAGCAGCCAGCGTGGGTCCTTCGGGGCGACCCAGTACTTC. Amino acids: CASSQRGSFGATQYF.

Concerning this clone: This may be a read error, as it is one base from a much larger clone. The chain links TRBV18 to TRBJ1-4; 7 bases agree with TRBD1. The CDR3 contains 13 residues. Germline loops: CDR1 KGHSH, CDR2 LQKENI. V dropped 4 bases and J dropped 7; count of bases not matched to a gene: 3. In DNA form, the CDR3 reads TGTGCCAGCTCACTAGACAGGGTTGAAAAACTGTTTTTT. Translating gives CASSLDRVEKLFF.

The V call is TRBV24-1, the J call TRBJ2-7, with 13 bases lining up with TRBD2. This CDR3 contains 16 residues. In germline, CDR1 is KGHDR, CDR2 SFDVKD. V gave up 1 base and J gave up 5 bases; unmatched junction bases: 4. This chain's CDR3 is CATSDLTSGGEDEQYF. CDR3 bases: TGTGCCACCAGTGATTTAACTAGCGGGGGGGAAGACGAGCAGTACTTC.

This clone is labeled as large. The chain has TRBV18 and TRBJ2-7, with TRBD2 identical over 7 bases. CDR3 length equals 13 residues. Looked up from germline, CDR1 is KGHSH and CDR2 is LQKENI. The junction had 6 bases not matched to a gene; V was cut back by 6 bases and J by 4 bases. CDR3 region: CASSFAGAYEQYF. CDR3 DNA: TGTGCCAGCTCGTTCGCGGGAGCGTACGAGCAGTACTTC.

This clone was detected only once. The chain recombines TRBV10-3 with TRBJ1-2; weak D call: TRBD1 (6 bases). Germline CDR1 and CDR2: ENHRY and SYGVKD. The CDR3 has 14 residues. V was shortened by 11 bases and J by 0 bases, with 16 bases between the two germline ends. This chain's CDR3 is CAAQGGGSNYGYTF. The CDR3 region has the DNA TGTGCCGCCCAAGGGGGGGGTTCTAACTATGGCTACACCTTC.

This clone is labeled as medium-sized. The chain combines TRBV30 with TRBJ2-7; D is unclear. V dropped 0 bases and J dropped 6 bases, with 9 bases sitting between them. Germline V gives CDR1 GTSNPN, CDR2 SVGIG (reference sequence). The CDR3 totals 12 residues. CDR3 sequence (DNA): TGTGCCTGGAGTGTAACCGGGCTCGAGCAGTACTTC. Encoded protein: CAWSVTGLEQYF.

The chain employs TRBV10-3 and TRBJ2-1, with TRBD1 identical over 7 bases. J lost 9 bases, V lost 10 bases, and 6 bases had no gene match. CDR3 length equals 11 residues. Germline V lookup: CDR1 ENHRY, CDR2 SYGVKD. The CDR3 DNA is TGTGCCACCGCTTGGACAGGTGAGCAGTTCTTC. Translated, it gives CATAWTGEQFF.

By share, this clone ranks as large. The rearrangement links TRBV7-2 to TRBJ2-5; no clear D gene. The CDR3 consists of 11 residues. The germline gives CDR1 SGHTA, CDR2 FQGNSA. Trimming stripped 5 bases from V and 6 bases from J, with 7 bases between. The CDR3 DNA follows: TGTGCCAGCAGCGTATTAAAGACCCAGTACTTC. Amino acids: CASSVLKTQYF.

This clone was observed a handful of times. The chain has TRBV9 and TRBJ2-5; D not certain. Germline CDR1 is SGDLS and CDR2 is YYNGEE. The CDR3 is made up of 18 amino acids. V was trimmed by 0 bases and J by 5 bases, leaving 23 bases between them. The CDR3 DNA is TGTGCCAGCAGCGTAGGGTTACAGTTCAGATTAGAGGAGGAGACCCAGTACTTC. Its translation is CASSVGLQFRLEEETQYF. Full variable domain (remainder filled in from reference TRBV9 and TRBJ2-5): DSGVTQTPKHLITATGQRVTLRCSPRSGDLSVYWYQQSLDQGLQFLIQYYNGEERAKGNILERFSAQQFPDLHSELNLSSLELGDSALYFCASSVGLQFRLEEETQYFGPGTRLLVL.

A few counts support this clone. This chain connects TRBV2 to TRBJ1-6, with D uncertain. V lost 5 bases and J 5 bases, leaving 13 bases between the germline ends. The length of the CDR3 is 15 residues. Germline V gives CDR1 SNHLY, CDR2 FYNNEI. CDR3 protein: CASSPQRLNNSPLHF. CDR3 DNA: TGTGCCAGCAGTCCACAGAGACTTAATAATTCACCCCTCCACTTT.

The count of this clone is one. The chain is built from TRBV11-3 and TRBJ2-7; no clear D gene. The CDR3 length is 12 residues. Germline V gene sequence: CDR1 SGHNT, CDR2 YENEEA. V was shortened by 4 bases and J by 4 bases, with 8 bases between the two germline ends. The CDR3 nucleotides are TGTGCCAGCAGCTCTCACCGGTACGAGCAGTACTTC. Protein product: CASSSHRYEQYF.

The chain joins TRBV6-5 to TRBJ1-2, with D tentatively TRBD1 (5 bases). Germline V gene sequence: CDR1 MNHEY, CDR2 SVGAGI. The CDR3 has 15 residues. V lost 4 bases to trimming and J lost 2 bases, with 14 bases between them. The CDR3 sequence is CASSSPGRLNYGYTF. CDR3 in DNA: TGTGCCAGCAGTTCCCCGGGACGGTTAAACTATGGCTACACCTTC.

This clone has more than one count but fewer than ten. V usage is TRBV7-9 and J usage is TRBJ2-2, with TRBD1 matching 7 bases. The CDR3 covers 14 residues. The V segment lost 3 bases and the J segment 7 bases; nucleotides outside the gene matches: 5. Germline lookup yields CDR1 SEHNR and CDR2 FQNEAQ (reference sequence). The CDR3 loop reads CASSLESGGGELFF. Written as DNA, the CDR3 is TGTGCCAGCAGCTTGGAGTCAGGGGGCGGGGAGCTGTTTTTT.

The chain joins TRBV9 to TRBJ1-2; possible D gene TRBD1, 6 bases. V dropped 4 bases and J dropped 5 bases, with 18 bases sitting between them. This CDR3 comprises 15 residues. Germline V gene sequence: CDR1 SGDLS, CDR2 YYNGEE. Here the CDR3 reads CASSPRDTRVYGYTF. In DNA form, the CDR3 reads TGTGCCAGCAGCCCTCGGGACACCCGGGTGTATGGCTACACCTTC.

This clone came up a few times. The chain has TRBV30 and TRBJ1-1; TRBD1 matches 8 bases. V gave up 3 bases and J gave up 4 bases; unmatched junction bases: 10. CDR1 and CDR2 from the germline V gene are GTSNPN and SVGIG (reference sequence). The length of the CDR3 is 15 residues. CDR3 amino acids: CAWRGITGGFTEAFF. The DNA for the CDR3 is TGTGCCTGGAGGGGAATAACAGGGGGTTTCACTGAAGCTTTCTTT.

The rearrangement uses TRBV3-1 (or the pseudogene TRBV3-2) and TRBJ2-3; D call uncertain. Germline V gene data show CDR1 as LGHDT and CDR2 as YNNKEL (reference sequence). With 3 bases removed from V and 2 bases from J, the gap between germline ends came to 9 bases. This CDR3 has 14 amino acids. The CDR3 spells CASSHHTPTDTQYF. For the CDR3, the DNA is TGTGCCAGCAGCCACCACACGCCCACAGATACGCAGTATTTT.